This passage covers 3 T cell receptor beta chains from one sample sequenced in a study of blood T cell repertoires in COVID-19. TCRdb's table, derived via immunoSEQ multiplex PCR, lists solely in-frame clones and lacks some. The table shows more than 300,000 clones, with 92% occurring only once. Sequencing used PBMCs or T cells enriched from blood (not recorded which). These receptors were taken from a woman in her twenties or thirties who had recovered from COVID-19.

The chain is built from TRBV10-1 and TRBJ2-3; 7 bases line up with TRBD1. Germline-derived CDR1 and CDR2 are WNHNN and SYGVQD (reference sequence). J gave up 3 bases and V 10 bases, and 10 bases lay outside the gene matches. The CDR3 has 14 amino acids. The DNA for the CDR3 is TGCGCCACCAACAGGGGTTTTGAGACAGATACGCAGTATTTT. Protein: CATNRGFETDTQYF.

V and J are TRBV6-2 or TRBV6-3 and TRBJ2-7; 10 bases map to TRBD2. Trimming removed 3 bases from V and 3 bases from J; junction bases left unmatched: 5. The CDR3 spans 15 residues. The germline gives CDR1 MNHEY, CDR2 SVGEGT. The CDR3 here is CASSYGAGGLYEQYF. CDR3 nucleotides: TGTGCCAGCAGTTATGGAGCGGGGGGGCTCTACGAGCAGTACTTC.

The chain couples TRBV5-6 to TRBJ2-7, with a tentative D call TRBD1 (6 bases). This CDR3 is 15 amino acids long. Between the trimmed V and J ends, which lost 1 base and 3 bases, there was a span of 14 bases. Germline loops: CDR1 SGHDT, CDR2 YYEEEE. The CDR3 DNA reads as TGTGCCAGCAGCTTGCTACGCAACAGGGTCTACGAGCAGTACTTC. Protein product: CASSLLRNRVYEQYF.